These 14 T cell receptor beta chains share one sample of origin, sequenced in a study of vaccination and CD4 T cells after COVID-19. The treatment denotes: roughly ten-day PBMC culture with coronavirus spike peptide pools or control peptides (ViraFEST assay). With the Oncomine TCR Beta short-read assay, DNA from cultured CD4+ T cells was sequenced. TCRdb used MiXCR to reprocess the PCR reads, holding one entry per CDR3 protein. The sample has about 12,000 distinct CDR3 sequences, roughly half seen once; the top ten hold roughly a sixth. These receptors have no identified antigens. Specimen: cultured CD4+ T cells from blood, collected after SARS-CoV-2 vaccination. These receptors originate from a human donor with COVID-19.

This clonotype was recorded once. This chain connects TRBV10-3 to TRBJ1-2; D might be TRBD1 (5 bases). Deletions cut 3 bases from V and 0 bases from J, with 11 bases between. The germline V gene has CDR1 ENHRY and CDR2 SYGVKD. The CDR3 has 15 amino acids. The CDR3 region is CAISDPGFTNYGYTF. The DNA for the CDR3 is TGTGCCATCAGTGATCCAGGGTTCACTAACTATGGCTACACCTTC.

The V call is TRBV6-1, the J call TRBJ1-1; D is perhaps TRBD1 (6 bases). The CDR3 runs to 12 residues. V dropped 5 bases and J dropped 11 bases, with 15 bases sitting between them. Looked up from germline, CDR1 is MNHNS and CDR2 is SASEGT. CDR3 nucleotide sequence: TGTGCCAGCAGTCGAAGGGGGGATGAGGCTTTCTTT. Amino acids: CASSRRGDEAFF.

The chain employs TRBV19 and TRBJ1-5; 7 nucleotides align to TRBD1. CDR3 length: 16 residues. The V and J ends lost 4 bases and 3 bases, in that order; junction bases with no gene match: 9. Germline CDR1 is LNHDA and CDR2 is SQIVND (reference sequence). The CDR3 region is CASSTTGAGNNQPQHF. CDR3 DNA: TGTGCCAGTAGTACAACAGGGGCAGGGAACAATCAGCCCCAGCATTTT.

This sequence joins TRBV6-5 and TRBJ1-6, with D unclear. CDR1 is MNHEY and CDR2 is SVGAGI in the germline V gene. The ends were cut back, 0 bases at V and 0 bases at J, with 12 bases in the middle. The CDR3 sequence is 18 residues long. CDR3 bases: TGTGCCAGCAGTTACTCGAGATATCCGAGCTCCTATAATTCACCCCTCCACTTT. It is translated as CASSYSRYPSSYNSPLHF.

The rearrangement uses TRBV6-1 and TRBJ2-7, with TRBD1 as a possible D gene (5 bases). The CDR3 is 15 residues long. V was pared by 7 bases and J by 2 bases, with 18 bases between. The germline V gene has CDR1 MNHNS and CDR2 SASEGT. The CDR3 protein is CASTLGPQAAYEQYF. In nucleotides, the CDR3 is TGTGCCAGCACCCTGGGGCCCCAGGCCGCCTACGAGCAGTACTTC.

The chain joins TRBV6-5 to TRBJ1-2; possibly TRBD1 for D (5 bases). The CDR3 loop spans 13 amino acids. V lost 4 bases, J lost 8 bases, and 14 bases lay in between. The germline V gene encodes CDR1 MNHEY and CDR2 SVGAGI. The CDR3 DNA reads as TGTGCCAGCAGTTCTACAGGTAGCGGGGGCTACACCTTC. It yields the protein CASSSTGSGGYTF.

Comments on this clonotype: This could be a read error, since a much larger clone is one nucleotide away. This chain uses TRBV24-1 with TRBJ2-7, with 7 bases fitting TRBD1. The junction had 10 bases not matched to a gene; V was cut back by 9 bases and J by 0 bases. The CDR3 runs 15 residues. From germline, CDR1 is KGHDR and CDR2 SFDVKD. The CDR3 DNA is TGTGCCACCCCAACAGGGGACCTTGGCTCCTACGAGCAGTACTTC. This codes for CATPTGDLGSYEQYF.

J is TRBJ2-3 and V is TRBV10-3; 10 nucleotides agree with TRBD1. Germline loops: CDR1 ENHRY, CDR2 SYGVKD. CDR3 length: 15 amino acids. Trimming cost V 6 bases and J 2 bases; bases outside gene matches: 5. The CDR3 spells CAISRGQGNTDTQYF. DNA of the CDR3: TGTGCCATCAGCCGGGGACAGGGGAACACAGATACGCAGTATTTT.

The rearrangement uses TRBV6-2 or TRBV6-3 and TRBJ2-2; D is ambiguous. Germline V gives CDR1 MNHEY, CDR2 SVGEGT. The V and J ends lost 7 bases and 2 bases respectively, with 11 bases between them. The CDR3 has 14 residues. The CDR3 coding sequence is TGTGCCAGCAAGACTGGAACTAACACCGGGGAGCTGTTTTTT. Its translation: CASKTGTNTGELFF.

The CDR3 nucleotides are TGTGCCAGCAGCTCCCCGGGACAGGGAAACACCATATATTTT. Translating gives CASSSPGQGNTIYF. The rearrangement links TRBV7-9 to TRBJ1-3; TRBD1 agrees at 7 bases. There are 14 residues in the CDR3. The V and J ends lost 4 bases and 4 bases, in that order; junction bases with no gene match: 4. Germline V gene sequence: CDR1 SEHNR, CDR2 FQNEAQ (reference sequence).

The table lists this clonotype with a count of one. This chain joins TRBV6-1 and TRBJ1-2; D might be TRBD1 (6 bases). Germline lookup yields CDR1 MNHNS and CDR2 SASEGT. V lost 6 bases and J 3 bases, leaving 23 bases between the germline ends. The CDR3 length is 17 residues. This CDR3 is CASSQKGGQPRYYGYTF. The CDR3 DNA sequence: TGTGCCAGCAGCCAAAAGGGGGGCCAGCCTCGTTACTATGGCTACACCTTC.

This clonotype was picked up one time. The chain joins TRBV11-3 to TRBJ2-7, with 7 bases aligning to TRBD2. The CDR3 length is 16 residues. V lost 1 base to trimming and J lost 3 bases; unmatched junction nucleotides: 9. Germline-derived CDR1 and CDR2 are SGHNT and YENEEA. CDR3 residues: CASSLGLGSGVYEQYF. DNA for the CDR3: TGTGCCAGCAGCTTAGGGTTGGGCAGCGGGGTCTACGAGCAGTACTTC.

This clonotype was observed a few times. The CDR3 sequence: CASSPSNQPQHF. Here the CDR3 DNA reads TGTGCCAGCTCACCAAGCAATCAGCCCCAGCATTTT. The chain carries TRBV18 and TRBJ1-5; D not resolved. V lost 2 bases and J lost 1, with 0 bases in between. This CDR3 comprises 12 residues. Germline V CDR1 and CDR2: KGHSH, LQKENI.

This clonotype has just one count. This chain connects TRBV5-6 to TRBJ1-1, with TRBD1 matching over 7 bases. Trimming removed 4 bases from V and 5 bases from J; junction bases left unmatched: 5. The CDR3 contains 13 residues. The germline gives CDR1 SGHDT, CDR2 YYEEEE. In DNA, the CDR3 is TGTGCCAGCAGCAAACAGGGGAGGACTGAAGCTTTCTTT. Translation gives CASSKQGRTEAFF.